The rows below give T cell receptor beta chains drawn from one sample of a study of CD8 T cells in ankylosing spondylitis. Each CDR3 protein gets one entry after TCRdb re-called the 5' RACE reads with MiXCR. The sample contains nearly 350,000 distinct CDR3 sequences, about 14% of which appear only once. Material: blood, either unsorted or a sorted T cell fraction (not recorded which). The receptors come from a male donor with ankylosing spondylitis or in good health (not recorded which). Each CDR3 is given with its conserved first and last residue. The order of the fields is D gene, clone size, V gene, J gene, CDR3 protein, CDR3 DNA. The D gene is left open where the match is weak. Expanded clones get a size class; other rows say once, few or many, or leave the size out.

-	few	TRBV6-1	TRBJ2-3	CASILSTDTQYF	TGTGCCAGCATCTTGAGCACAGATACGCAGTATTTT
TRBD2	few	TRBV5-5	TRBJ2-5	CASSSWGGPDQETQYF	TGTGCCAGCAGCTCCTGGGGGGGACCAGACCAAGAGACCCAGTACTTC
-	-	TRBV6-6	TRBJ2-4	CASSYSNPDRQAF	TGTGCCAGCAGTTACTCGAATCCGGACCGGCAGGCCTTC
-	many	TRBV5-1	TRBJ2-3	CASSFGFTDTQYF	TGCGCCAGCAGCTTCGGCTTCACAGATACGCAGTATTTT
TRBD2	-	TRBV2	TRBJ2-3	CASSRLAGARTDTQYF	TGTGCCAGCAGTCGGCTAGCGGGGGCGCGGACAGATACGCAGTATTTT
-	-	TRBV6-5	TRBJ1-1	CASSSPQNTEAFF	TGTGCCAGCAGTTCTCCCCAGAACACTGAAGCTTTCTTT
-	-	TRBV5-6	TRBJ2-7	CASSLEGAPPYEQYF	TGTGCCAGCAGCTTGGAAGGCGCCCCTCCCTACGAGCAGTACTTC
TRBD2	-	TRBV6-2/TRBV6-3	TRBJ2-7	CASSFSSLAGTYYEQYF	TGTGCCAGCAGTTTCAGTAGCCTAGCGGGGACCTACTACGAGCAGTACTTC
-	few	TRBV5-1	TRBJ1-1	CASSLAVGAAFF	TGCGCCAGCAGCTTGGCCGTGGGGGCAGCTTTCTTT
TRBD1	-	TRBV19	TRBJ2-7	CASRSPGQGYEQYF	TGTGCCAGTAGAAGCCCTGGACAGGGCTACGAGCAGTACTTC
TRBD1	few	TRBV5-1	TRBJ2-7	CASSLGTGSGSGYEQYF	TGCGCCAGCAGCTTGGGGACAGGGAGTGGTTCTGGCTACGAGCAGTACTTC
TRBD2	few	TRBV20-1	TRBJ2-3	CSARGVGASGNPRTSTQYF	TGCAGTGCTAGAGGAGTTGGGGCTAGCGGGAATCCGCGCACGTCAACGCAGTATTTT
TRBD2	-	TRBV5-1	TRBJ2-2	CASSHGPTSGNTGELFF	TGCGCCAGCAGCCATGGCCCGACTAGCGGGAACACCGGGGAGCTGTTTTTT
-	-	TRBV7-2	TRBJ1-2	CASSSTISYGYTF	TGTGCCAGCAGCTCGACCATCTCCTATGGCTACACCTTC
-	-	TRBV18	TRBJ2-3	CASSPLAGRTDTQYF	TGTGCCAGCTCACCCCTGGCGGGCCGGACAGATACGCAGTATTTT
-	few	TRBV5-1	TRBJ2-1	CASSFEVASRYNEQFF	TGCGCCAGCAGCTTCGAAGTAGCGTCTAGATACAATGAGCAGTTCTTC
-	-	TRBV3-1	TRBJ2-5	CASSQRLPGETQYF	TGTGCCAGCAGTCAGAGGCTTCCAGGGGAGACCCAGTACTTC
-	-	TRBV12-3/TRBV12-4	TRBJ1-1	CASSNRDTDTEAFF	TGTGCCAGCAGTAACCGGGACACAGACACTGAAGCTTTCTTT
TRBD2	many	TRBV7-9	TRBJ2-1	CASSLGTSGVDEQFF	TGTGCCAGCAGCTTAGGGACTAGCGGGGTCGATGAGCAGTTCTTC
-	-	TRBV21-1	TRBJ2-4	CASSKNEGTSGRAKNIQYF	TGTGCCAGCAGCAAAAATGAAGGGACTAGCGGAAGGGCCAAAAACATTCAGTACTTC
-	few	TRBV7-2	TRBJ2-3	CASSPTEGGGKDTQYF	TGTGCCAGCAGCCCCACCGAGGGGGGGGGAAAAGATACGCAGTATTTT
-	-	TRBV3-1	TRBJ2-7	CASSQEPGRGEQYF	TGTGCCAGCAGCCAAGAACCGGGTCGAGGCGAGCAGTACTTC
-	once	TRBV12-3/TRBV12-4	TRBJ2-1	CASSTVPPGSYNEQFF	TGTGCCAGCAGTACGGTCCCTCCGGGCTCCTACAATGAGCAGTTCTTC
TRBD1	-	TRBV30	TRBJ1-1	CAWSVSGQGMNTEAFF	TGTGCCTGGAGTGTTTCAGGACAGGGGATGAACACTGAAGCTTTCTTT
TRBD2	-	TRBV5-1	TRBJ2-7	CASSPGTSGPHSSYEQYF	TGCGCCAGCAGCCCTGGGACTAGCGGACCTCACTCCTCCTACGAGCAGTACTTC
-	-	TRBV12-5	TRBJ2-5	CASGRYRAQETQYF	TGTGCTAGTGGACGCTACAGGGCCCAAGAGACCCAGTACTTC
-	few	TRBV3-1	TRBJ2-1	CASSQSRGQTYNEQFF	TGTGCCAGCAGCCAATCAAGGGGACAAACCTACAATGAGCAGTTCTTC
-	-	TRBV20-1	TRBJ1-6	CSASDSYNSPLHF	TGCAGTGCTAGTGACAGTTATAATTCACCCCTCCACTTT
TRBD1	-	TRBV5-1	TRBJ2-7	CASGRDRAYEQYF	TGCGCCAGCGGCCGGGACAGGGCGTACGAGCAGTACTTC
TRBD1	few	TRBV28	TRBJ2-7	CASGRQGPYEQYF	TGTGCCAGCGGACGACAGGGACCCTACGAGCAGTACTTC
TRBD1	-	TRBV19	TRBJ2-6	CASSILGQGRGVLTF	TGTGCCAGTAGTATACTGGGACAGGGAAGAGGTGTCCTGACTTTC
TRBD1	-	TRBV20-1	TRBJ2-3	CSASPRDRATDTQYF	TGCAGTGCTAGCCCCCGGGACAGGGCAACAGATACGCAGTATTTT
-	few	TRBV30	TRBJ2-3	CAWSDGTSTDTQYF	TGTGCCTGGAGTGACGGGACTAGCACAGATACGCAGTATTTT
TRBD2	-	TRBV5-1	TRBJ2-2	CASTSSGGRTGELFF	TGCGCCAGCACCAGTAGCGGGGGGCGAACCGGGGAGCTGTTTTTT
-	-	TRBV29-1	TRBJ2-5	CSVAGVLQETQYF	TGCAGCGTTGCTGGAGTTCTGCAAGAGACCCAGTACTTC
TRBD2	-	TRBV24-1	TRBJ2-1	CATILLAGRYNEQFF	TGTGCCACCATTCTCCTAGCGGGGAGATACAATGAGCAGTTCTTC
TRBD1	many	TRBV7-7	TRBJ2-7	CASSLGTGLDEQYF	TGTGCCAGCAGCTTGGGGACAGGGCTTGACGAGCAGTACTTC
-	few	TRBV7-8	TRBJ2-1	CASSLGGFYNEQFF	TGTGCCAGCAGCTTAGGGGGGTTCTACAATGAGCAGTTCTTC
TRBD1	-	TRBV5-1	TRBJ2-7	CASSSWDRAGEQYF	TGCGCCAGCAGCTCCTGGGACAGGGCCGGGGAGCAGTACTTC
-	-	TRBV13	TRBJ1-3	CASSASLGNTIYF	TGTGCCAGCAGCGCCTCCCTGGGAAACACCATATATTTT
TRBD1	many	TRBV4-1	TRBJ2-7	CASSQEQGTYEQYF	TGCGCCAGCAGCCAAGAACAGGGGACCTACGAGCAGTACTTC